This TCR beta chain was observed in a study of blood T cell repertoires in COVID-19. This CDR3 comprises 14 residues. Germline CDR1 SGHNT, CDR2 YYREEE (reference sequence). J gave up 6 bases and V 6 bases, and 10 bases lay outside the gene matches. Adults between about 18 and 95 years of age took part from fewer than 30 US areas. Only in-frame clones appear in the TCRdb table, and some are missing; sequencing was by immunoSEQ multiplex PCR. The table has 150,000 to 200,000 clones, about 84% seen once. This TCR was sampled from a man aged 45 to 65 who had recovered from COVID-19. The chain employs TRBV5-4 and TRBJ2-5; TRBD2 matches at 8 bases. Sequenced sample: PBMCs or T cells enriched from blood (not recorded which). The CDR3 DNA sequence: TGTGCCAGCACAATTACGGGGGGGCAAAAGACCCAGTACTTC. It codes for CASTITGGQKTQYF.